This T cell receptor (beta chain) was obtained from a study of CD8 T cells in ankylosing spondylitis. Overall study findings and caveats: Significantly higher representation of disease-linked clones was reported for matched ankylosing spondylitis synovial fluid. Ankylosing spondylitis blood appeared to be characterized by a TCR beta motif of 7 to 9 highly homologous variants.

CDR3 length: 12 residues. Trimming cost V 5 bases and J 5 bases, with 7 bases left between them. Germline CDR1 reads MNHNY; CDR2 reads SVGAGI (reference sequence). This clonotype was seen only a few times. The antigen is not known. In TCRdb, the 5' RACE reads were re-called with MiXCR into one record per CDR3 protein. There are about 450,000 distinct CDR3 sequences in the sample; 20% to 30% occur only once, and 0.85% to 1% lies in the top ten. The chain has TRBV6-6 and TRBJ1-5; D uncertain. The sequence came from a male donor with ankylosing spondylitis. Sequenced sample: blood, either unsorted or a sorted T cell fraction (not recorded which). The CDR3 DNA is TGTGCCAGCAGTGCCCTCGATCAGCCCCAGCATTTT. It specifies CASSALDQPQHF.